The clone carrying this T cell receptor beta chain was counted many times. Antigen specificity is unknown. The data are from a study of blood T cells in healthy people across ages. Whole-study findings and limits: Older age coincided with a roughly linear decline in TCR beta diversity per million T cells. Diversity figures based on one million T cells were deemed too low. Changes seen in expanded clonotypes were possibly confounded by donor CMV status left unknown.

With a J-beta primer mix and a sample-barcoded 5' primer, a second PCR ran about 7 to 11 cycles. Per-sample output comprised a minimum of 2.5 million paired-end reads containing CDR3. TCRdb called the 5' RACE reads again in MiXCR, with one record for every CDR3 protein. The top ten clones hold 7.7% of a sample with around 1,700,000 distinct CDR3 sequences, about 30% of them seen once. V lost 4 bases, J lost 5 bases, and 11 bases stayed unmatched. The CDR3 runs to 16 residues. CDR1 and CDR2 from the germline V gene are SGDLS and YYNGEE. The material sequenced was blood. This chain joins TRBV9 and TRBJ2-5, with TRBD2 matching over 10 bases. The sequence was collected from a woman aged 25 to 39 in good health. The CDR3 DNA reads as TGTGCCAGCAGCCTTTATAGCGGGGGGCCGTCTGAGACCCAGTACTTC. Amino acids: CASSLYSGGPSETQYF.